Shown below are 4 T cell receptor beta chains from a single sample sequenced in a study of immune evolution from preneoplasia to lung adenocarcinoma. This table comes from immunoSEQ multiplex PCR, and its TCRdb copy is limited to in-frame clones, with some not included. Of tens of thousands of clones detected, less than 80% appear once; the ten largest clones hold around 5.6%. Material: FFPE invasive lung adenocarcinoma tissue. Every receptor here comes from a person aged 55 to 70 with lung adenocarcinoma.

There are a few counts of this clone. Different DNA sequences within this sample yield the same CDR3. J is TRBJ1-5 and V is TRBV7-8, with TRBD1 identical over 8 bases. This CDR3 spans 15 amino acids. Germline-derived CDR1 and CDR2 are SGHVS and FQNEAQ. Trimming took 0 bases from V and 3 from J; bases not matched to a gene: 1. The CDR3 nucleotides read TGTGCCAGCAGCTTAGCGGACAGGGACAATCAGCCCCAGCATTTT. Residues: CASSLADRDNQPQHF. The full variable domain, with the rest looked up from reference TRBV7-8 and TRBJ1-5, is GAGVSQSPRYKVAKRGQDVALRCDPISGHVSLFWYQQALGQGPEFLTYFQNEAQLDKSGLPSDRFFAERPEGSVSTLKIQRTQQEDSAVYLCASSLADRDNQPQHFGDGTRLSIL.

This rearrangement joins TRBV5-6 to TRBJ2-5, with 11 bases matching TRBD2. The CDR3 loop spans 15 amino acids. V shed 0 bases and J 5 bases; nucleotides not matched to a gene: 3. CDR1 and CDR2 (germline): SGHDT, YYEEEE. The CDR3 DNA reads TGTGCCAGCAGCTTGGTGGCTAGCGGGAGGGAGACCCAGTACTTC. This translates into CASSLVASGRETQYF.

This chain connects TRBV11-2 to TRBJ2-7; 7 bases agree with TRBD2. The CDR3 sequence is 18 residues long. CDR1 and CDR2 from the germline V gene are SGHAT and FQNNGV. With V trimmed by 5 bases and J by 3 bases, 19 bases remained unmatched. CDR3 nucleotides: TGTGCCAGCAGCCTTACAATAGCAGCGGGGCTTTCGATCTACGAGCAGTACTTC. As protein: CASSLTIAAGLSIYEQYF.

The rearrangement joins TRBV6-5 to TRBJ2-7; D unresolved. The CDR3 runs 11 residues. Germline V lookup: CDR1 MNHEY, CDR2 SVGAGI. The V gene lost 3 bases and the J gene lost 7 bases, with 7 bases spanning the gap. The CDR3 nucleotides read TGTGCCAGCAGTTATTTTCAGGAGCAGTACTTC. Translation: CASSYFQEQYF.